This is a list of T cell receptor beta chains from one sample in a study of technical replicates of blood from several donors. Produced via immunoSEQ multiplex PCR; TCRdb's table is partial and in-frame only. The sample includes under 70,000 clones, 70% to 90% of them seen just once. Sequencing was performed on PBMCs. These receptors originate from a human donor in good health. Some clones in this sample may be carry-over from other donors' samples. Each CDR3 is given with its conserved first and last residue. The order of the fields is J gene, V gene, D gene, clone size, CDR3 DNA, CDR3 protein. A D gene is named only where the DNA matches it firmly. Where a row states a size, it is once, few, many or the class of an expanded clone; other rows omit it.

j_call: TRBJ2-1
v_call: TRBV4-3
d_call: TRBD1
clone_size: medium-sized
cdr3_nt: TGCGCCAGCAGCCAAGGGACAGGGGGCGGGAATGAGCAGTTCTTC
cdr3_aa: CASSQGTGGGNEQFF

j_call: TRBJ2-7
v_call: TRBV27
d_call: TRBD2
clone_size: .
cdr3_nt: TGTGCCAGCAGTTTAGTAGCGGGGGCCCCCTACGAGCAGTACTTC
cdr3_aa: CASSLVAGAPYEQYF

j_call: TRBJ2-7
v_call: TRBV14
d_call: .
clone_size: .
cdr3_nt: TGTGCCAGCAGCCAAGTCCCTTCTACAGTGCAGTACTTC
cdr3_aa: CASSQVPSTVQYF

j_call: TRBJ2-2
v_call: TRBV11-3
d_call: .
clone_size: .
cdr3_nt: TGTGCCAGCAGCTTAGGGCTCCAGAACACCGGGGAGCTGTTTTTT
cdr3_aa: CASSLGLQNTGELFF

j_call: TRBJ1-1
v_call: TRBV7-8
d_call: TRBD1
clone_size: many
cdr3_nt: TGTGCCAGCAGCTTAGACAGGGGGCAAGCTTTCTTT
cdr3_aa: CASSLDRGQAFF

j_call: TRBJ2-2
v_call: TRBV7-2
d_call: .
clone_size: .
cdr3_nt: TGTGCCAGCAGCTTAGCTCCTACCGGGGAGCTGTTTTTT
cdr3_aa: CASSLAPTGELFF

j_call: TRBJ2-1
v_call: TRBV5-4
d_call: TRBD2
clone_size: few
cdr3_nt: TGTGCCAGCAGCTCTAGCGGGAGGACCGGTGAGCAGTTCTTC
cdr3_aa: CASSSSGRTGEQFF

j_call: TRBJ2-1
v_call: TRBV30
d_call: TRBD2
clone_size: .
cdr3_nt: TGTGCCTGGAGTCGACTAGCGCGCTACAATGAGCAGTTCTTC
cdr3_aa: CAWSRLARYNEQFF

j_call: TRBJ2-6
v_call: TRBV30
d_call: .
clone_size: .
cdr3_nt: TGTGCCTGGAGTGAGGGACTTCTCTGGGCCAACGTCCTGACTTTC
cdr3_aa: CAWSEGLLWANVLTF

j_call: TRBJ1-5
v_call: TRBV19
d_call: .
clone_size: once
cdr3_nt: TGTGCCAGTAGTAATACCCTCGGGGGGCACCAGCCCCAGCATTTT
cdr3_aa: CASSNTLGGHQPQHF

j_call: TRBJ1-1
v_call: TRBV4-3
d_call: .
clone_size: medium-sized
cdr3_nt: TGCGCCAGCAGCCGAAACAGACCCTACACTGAAGCTTTCTTT
cdr3_aa: CASSRNRPYTEAFF

j_call: TRBJ2-3
v_call: TRBV7-7
d_call: .
clone_size: .
cdr3_nt: TGTGCCAGCAGTCAGCCCGGGGTTCATACGCAGTATTTT
cdr3_aa: CASSQPGVHTQYF

j_call: TRBJ1-6
v_call: TRBV27
d_call: .
clone_size: .
cdr3_nt: TGTGCCAGCAGTTTATCAGGGAGAAATTCACCCCTCCACTTT
cdr3_aa: CASSLSGRNSPLHF

j_call: TRBJ1-5
v_call: TRBV15
d_call: .
clone_size: .
cdr3_nt: TGTGCCACCAGCATATCAGGGGTCGGCAATCAGCCCCAGCATTTT
cdr3_aa: CATSISGVGNQPQHF

j_call: TRBJ1-2
v_call: TRBV15
d_call: TRBD1
clone_size: .
cdr3_nt: TGTGCCACCAGTTACACAGGGGTAAGGGGCTACACCTTC
cdr3_aa: CATSYTGVRGYTF

j_call: TRBJ1-2
v_call: TRBV4-3
d_call: TRBD1
clone_size: .
cdr3_nt: TGCGCCAGCAGCCTAGAGGGACAGGCAAACTATGGCTACACCTTC
cdr3_aa: CASSLEGQANYGYTF

j_call: TRBJ1-2
v_call: TRBV6-5
d_call: .
clone_size: .
cdr3_nt: TGTGCCAGCAGTTCCCAGAACTATGGCTACACCTTC
cdr3_aa: CASSSQNYGYTF

j_call: TRBJ2-7
v_call: TRBV21-1
d_call: .
clone_size: few
cdr3_nt: TGTGCCAGCAGCCACGCCGGCTACGAGCAGTACTTC
cdr3_aa: CASSHAGYEQYF

j_call: TRBJ1-1
v_call: TRBV25-1
d_call: .
clone_size: .
cdr3_nt: TGTGCCAGCAGTGAAGGGGGGACGTTCCTTAACACTGAAGCTTTCTTT
cdr3_aa: CASSEGGTFLNTEAFF

j_call: TRBJ2-7
v_call: TRBV15
d_call: TRBD2
clone_size: .
cdr3_nt: TGTGCCACCAGCAGAGGAATAGCGGGGACCTACGAGCAGTACTTC
cdr3_aa: CATSRGIAGTYEQYF

j_call: TRBJ1-2
v_call: TRBV19
d_call: TRBD1
clone_size: .
cdr3_nt: TGTGCCACCCTGGGGAGGGACAGGGGACGGGGCTACACCTTC
cdr3_aa: CATLGRDRGRGYTF

j_call: TRBJ2-1
v_call: TRBV2
d_call: TRBD2
clone_size: .
cdr3_nt: TGTGCCAGCAGTCAAAGGACTAGCGGGGTCTACAATGAGCAGTTCTTC
cdr3_aa: CASSQRTSGVYNEQFF

j_call: TRBJ1-1
v_call: TRBV6-6
d_call: .
clone_size: .
cdr3_nt: TGTGCCAGCAGTTTGACAGTCACTGAAGCTTTCTTT
cdr3_aa: CASSLTVTEAFF

j_call: TRBJ2-1
v_call: TRBV30
d_call: .
clone_size: .
cdr3_nt: TGTGCCTGGAGTCGGTTGAGGCCCTCCTACAATGAGCAGTTCTTC
cdr3_aa: CAWSRLRPSYNEQFF

j_call: TRBJ2-2
v_call: TRBV18
d_call: .
clone_size: .
cdr3_nt: TGTGCCAGCTCGCCCCTGACTGTCGCCGGGGAGCTGTTTTTT
cdr3_aa: CASSPLTVAGELFF

j_call: TRBJ2-3
v_call: TRBV11-2
d_call: TRBD1
clone_size: once
cdr3_nt: TGTGCCAGCAGCTGGGGACAGATAACAGATACGCAGTATTTT
cdr3_aa: CASSWGQITDTQYF

j_call: TRBJ1-1
v_call: TRBV27
d_call: TRBD1
clone_size: .
cdr3_nt: TGTGCCAGCAGCTCAGGGGGCTCGGGCACTGAAGCTTTCTTT
cdr3_aa: CASSSGGSGTEAFF

j_call: TRBJ1-5
v_call: TRBV5-1
d_call: TRBD1
clone_size: once
cdr3_nt: TGCGCCAGCAGCTGGGATGGGGACAGGGGCTCGCTCTGGCATTTT
cdr3_aa: CASSWDGDRGSLWHF

j_call: TRBJ2-7
v_call: TRBV4-2
d_call: TRBD2
clone_size: .
cdr3_nt: TGTGCCAGCAGCCAAGCCGAGAGCGGGAGTCCCTACGAGCAGTACTTC
cdr3_aa: CASSQAESGSPYEQYF

j_call: TRBJ2-7
v_call: TRBV6-1
d_call: TRBD1
clone_size: .
cdr3_nt: TGTGCCAGCAGGGGGGACAGGTACGAGCAGTACTTC
cdr3_aa: CASRGDRYEQYF

j_call: TRBJ1-1
v_call: TRBV9
d_call: .
clone_size: .
cdr3_nt: TGTGCCAGCAGCGGACAGGTGGCGAACACTGAAGCTTTCTTT
cdr3_aa: CASSGQVANTEAFF

j_call: TRBJ2-5
v_call: TRBV4-2
d_call: .
clone_size: .
cdr3_nt: TGTGCCAGCAGCCAAGTTGGGCTAGCAGAGACCCAGTACTTC
cdr3_aa: CASSQVGLAETQYF

j_call: TRBJ1-1
v_call: TRBV5-1
d_call: TRBD1
clone_size: .
cdr3_nt: TGCGCCAGCAGCTTACAGGGGGCTCGAGAAGCTTTCTTT
cdr3_aa: CASSLQGAREAFF

j_call: TRBJ2-3
v_call: TRBV19
d_call: TRBD2
clone_size: .
cdr3_nt: TGTGCAACCAGGGCTGCTGCGGGAGACAATATACATACGCAGTATTTT
cdr3_aa: CATRAAAGDNIHTQYF

j_call: TRBJ1-2
v_call: TRBV6-5
d_call: TRBD1
clone_size: few
cdr3_nt: TGTGCCAGCAGTTACTTCTTCGGGACAGGGAAGGGCTACACCTTC
cdr3_aa: CASSYFFGTGKGYTF

j_call: TRBJ1-6
v_call: TRBV27
d_call: TRBD1
clone_size: .
cdr3_nt: TGTGCCAGCAGTACAAGACAGGGAGCAATTAATTCACCCCTCCACTTT
cdr3_aa: CASSTRQGAINSPLHF

j_call: TRBJ1-2
v_call: TRBV19
d_call: .
clone_size: .
cdr3_nt: TGTGCCAGTAGTCGGAGGAACTATGGCTACACCTTC
cdr3_aa: CASSRRNYGYTF

j_call: TRBJ2-7
v_call: TRBV5-5
d_call: TRBD1
clone_size: .
cdr3_nt: TGTGCCAGCAGCTTGGTATTAGGACAGGGCTACGAGCAGTACTTC
cdr3_aa: CASSLVLGQGYEQYF

j_call: TRBJ1-1
v_call: TRBV4-3
d_call: TRBD1
clone_size: .
cdr3_nt: TGCGCCAGCAGCCAACCCGGACAGGGAGAAGCTTTCTTT
cdr3_aa: CASSQPGQGEAFF

j_call: TRBJ2-5
v_call: TRBV11-1
d_call: .
clone_size: .
cdr3_nt: TGTGCCAGCAGCGACCCGCGGCCAGAGACCCAGTACTTC
cdr3_aa: CASSDPRPETQYF

j_call: TRBJ1-2
v_call: TRBV6-1
d_call: .
clone_size: .
cdr3_nt: TGTGCCAGCAGTCGGGGAACTGGCTACACCTTC
cdr3_aa: CASSRGTGYTF

j_call: TRBJ2-7
v_call: TRBV7-2
d_call: TRBD2
clone_size: once
cdr3_nt: TGTGCCAGCAGCGCCGAATGGACTAGCGGGAGGGGCGAGCAGTACTTC
cdr3_aa: CASSAEWTSGRGEQYF

j_call: TRBJ2-3
v_call: TRBV7-3
d_call: TRBD1
clone_size: .
cdr3_nt: TGTGCCAGCAGCCCCGTGACAGGGGGAAGTTTTACGCAGTATTTT
cdr3_aa: CASSPVTGGSFTQYF

j_call: TRBJ2-1
v_call: TRBV9
d_call: TRBD1
clone_size: .
cdr3_nt: TGTGCCAGCAGCGTAGATAACAGGGGGAAATACAATGAGCAGTTCTTC
cdr3_aa: CASSVDNRGKYNEQFF

j_call: TRBJ1-4
v_call: TRBV7-9
d_call: .
clone_size: once
cdr3_nt: TGTGCCAGCAGCCCCCCCGGCACGGGTGAAAAACTGTTTTTT
cdr3_aa: CASSPPGTGEKLFF

j_call: TRBJ1-2
v_call: TRBV18
d_call: TRBD1
clone_size: .
cdr3_nt: TGTGCCAGCTCACCAGCCGACAGGGTCCAGGGCTACACCTTC
cdr3_aa: CASSPADRVQGYTF

j_call: TRBJ1-2
v_call: TRBV15
d_call: .
clone_size: .
cdr3_nt: TGTGCCACCAGCAGAGATTCGCGGGGGAGATCTCGCTATGGCTACACCTTC
cdr3_aa: CATSRDSRGRSRYGYTF

j_call: TRBJ2-7
v_call: TRBV6-6
d_call: TRBD2
clone_size: once
cdr3_nt: TGTGCCAGCAGTTACGAAAGCGGGATCTTCGAGCAGTACTTC
cdr3_aa: CASSYESGIFEQYF

j_call: TRBJ2-7
v_call: TRBV5-1
d_call: TRBD1
clone_size: .
cdr3_nt: TGCGCCAGCAGCACCGCCGGGACAGGGTTCGAGCAGTACTTC
cdr3_aa: CASSTAGTGFEQYF

j_call: TRBJ1-1
v_call: TRBV14
d_call: TRBD1
clone_size: .
cdr3_nt: TGTGCCAGCAGATCCCAGGGGGTCACTGAAGCTTTCTTT
cdr3_aa: CASRSQGVTEAFF

j_call: TRBJ2-3
v_call: TRBV5-1
d_call: .
clone_size: .
cdr3_nt: TGCGCCAGCAGCTTGGGTCAGGGACTAGATACGCAGTATTTT
cdr3_aa: CASSLGQGLDTQYF

j_call: TRBJ1-1
v_call: TRBV7-9
d_call: TRBD1
clone_size: .
cdr3_nt: TGTGCCAGCAGCGGGACAGGGAGCACTGAAGCTTTCTTT
cdr3_aa: CASSGTGSTEAFF

j_call: TRBJ1-1
v_call: TRBV5-6
d_call: .
clone_size: .
cdr3_nt: TGTGCCAGCCAATTGACAGCTAACACTGAAGCTTTCTTT
cdr3_aa: CASQLTANTEAFF